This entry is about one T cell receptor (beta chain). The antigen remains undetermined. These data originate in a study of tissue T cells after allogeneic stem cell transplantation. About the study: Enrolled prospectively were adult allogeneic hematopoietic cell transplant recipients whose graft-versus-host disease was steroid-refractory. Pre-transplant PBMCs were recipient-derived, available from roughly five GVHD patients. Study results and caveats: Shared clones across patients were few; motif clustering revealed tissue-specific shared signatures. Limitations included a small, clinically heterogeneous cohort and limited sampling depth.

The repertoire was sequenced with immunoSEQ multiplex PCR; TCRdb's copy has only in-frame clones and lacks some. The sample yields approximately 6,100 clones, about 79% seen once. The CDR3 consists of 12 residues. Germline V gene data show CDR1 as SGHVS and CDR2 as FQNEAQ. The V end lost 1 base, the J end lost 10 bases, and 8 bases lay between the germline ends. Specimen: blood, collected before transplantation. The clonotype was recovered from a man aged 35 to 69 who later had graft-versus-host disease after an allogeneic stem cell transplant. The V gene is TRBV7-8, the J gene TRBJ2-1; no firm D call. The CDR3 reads CASSLDSSEQFF. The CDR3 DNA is TGTGCCAGCAGCTTAGATTCCTCGGAGCAGTTCTTC.